This TCR beta chain was documented in a study of blood T cell repertoires in COVID-19. TCRdb's copy holds only in-frame clones and misses some; the assay was immunoSEQ multiplex PCR. The sample records around 46,000 clones, 80% to 90% being singletons. Per germline, CDR1 SNHLY and CDR2 FYNNEI. V was trimmed by 10 bases and J by 3 bases, leaving 12 bases between them. The CDR3 covers 12 residues. The chain links TRBV2 to TRBJ1-1; D may be TRBD1 (6 bases). The sequenced material came from peripheral blood. The source of this sequence is a woman over 75 with COVID-19, enrolled during active disease. For the CDR3, the DNA is TGTGCCACCTCAGGACAGCACACTGAAGCTTTCTTT. It yields the protein CATSGQHTEAFF. Variable domain in full (rest from reference TRBV2 and TRBJ1-1): EPEVTQTPSHQVTQMGQEVILRCVPISNHLYFYWYRQILGQKVEFLVSFYNNEISEKSEIFDDQFSVERPDGSNFTLKIRSTKLEDSAMYFCATSGQHTEAFFGQGTRLTVV.